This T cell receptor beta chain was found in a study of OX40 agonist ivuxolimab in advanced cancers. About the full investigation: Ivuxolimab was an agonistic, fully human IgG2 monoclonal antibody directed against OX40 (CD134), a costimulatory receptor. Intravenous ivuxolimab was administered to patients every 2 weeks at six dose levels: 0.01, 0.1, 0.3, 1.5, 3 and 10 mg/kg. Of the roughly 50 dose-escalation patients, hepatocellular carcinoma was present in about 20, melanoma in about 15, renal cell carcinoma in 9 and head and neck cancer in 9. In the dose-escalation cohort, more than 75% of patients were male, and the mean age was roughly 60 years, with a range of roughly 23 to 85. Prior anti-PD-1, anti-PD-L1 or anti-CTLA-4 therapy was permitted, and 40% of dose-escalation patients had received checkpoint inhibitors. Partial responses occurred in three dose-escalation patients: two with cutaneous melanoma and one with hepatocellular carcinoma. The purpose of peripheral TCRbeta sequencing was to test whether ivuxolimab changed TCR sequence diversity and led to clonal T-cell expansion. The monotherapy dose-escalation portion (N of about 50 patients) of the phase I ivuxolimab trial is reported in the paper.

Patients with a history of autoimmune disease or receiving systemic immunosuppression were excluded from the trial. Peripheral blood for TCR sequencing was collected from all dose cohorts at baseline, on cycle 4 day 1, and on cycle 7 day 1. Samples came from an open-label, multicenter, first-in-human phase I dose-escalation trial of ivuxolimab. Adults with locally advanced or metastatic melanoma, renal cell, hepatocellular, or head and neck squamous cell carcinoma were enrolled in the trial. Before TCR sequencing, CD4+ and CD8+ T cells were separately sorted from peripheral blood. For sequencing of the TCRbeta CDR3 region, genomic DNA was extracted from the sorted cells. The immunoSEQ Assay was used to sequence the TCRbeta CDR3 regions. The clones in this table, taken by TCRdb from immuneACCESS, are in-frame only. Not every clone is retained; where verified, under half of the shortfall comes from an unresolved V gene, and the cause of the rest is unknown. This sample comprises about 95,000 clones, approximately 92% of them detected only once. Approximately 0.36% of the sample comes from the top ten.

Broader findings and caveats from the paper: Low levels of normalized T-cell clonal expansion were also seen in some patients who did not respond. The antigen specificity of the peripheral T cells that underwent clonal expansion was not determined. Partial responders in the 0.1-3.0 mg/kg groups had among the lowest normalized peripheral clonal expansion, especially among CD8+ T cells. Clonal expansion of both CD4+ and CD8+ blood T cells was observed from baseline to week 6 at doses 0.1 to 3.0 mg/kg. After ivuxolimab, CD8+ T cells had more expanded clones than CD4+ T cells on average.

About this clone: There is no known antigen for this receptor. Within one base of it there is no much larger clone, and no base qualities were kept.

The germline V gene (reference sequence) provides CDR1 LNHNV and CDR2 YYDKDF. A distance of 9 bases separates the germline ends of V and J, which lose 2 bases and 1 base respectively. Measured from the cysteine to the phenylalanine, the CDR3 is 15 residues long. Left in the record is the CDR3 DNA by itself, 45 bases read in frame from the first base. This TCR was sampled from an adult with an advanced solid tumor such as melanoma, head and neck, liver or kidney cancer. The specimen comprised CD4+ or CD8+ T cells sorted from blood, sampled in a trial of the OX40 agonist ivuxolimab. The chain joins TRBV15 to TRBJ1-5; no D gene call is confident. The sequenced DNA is TGTGCCACCAGCAGAAACAGTGGGAGCAATCAGCCCCAGCATTTT. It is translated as CATSRNSGSNQPQHF.